Listed here are 20 T cell receptor beta chains from one sample, sequenced in a study of T cell responses to AZD1222 COVID-19 vaccine. The repertoire was sequenced with immunoSEQ multiplex PCR; TCRdb's copy has only in-frame clones and lacks some. Here the sample spans 150,000 to 200,000 clones, 85% to 95% being singletons. Sample: peripheral blood, taken 28 days after the second dose of the MenACWY control vaccine. The origin of the receptors is an adult who received the MenACWY meningococcal vaccine as a control.

The chain links TRBV6-6 to TRBJ1-2; D is undetermined. Per germline, CDR1 MNHNY and CDR2 SVGAGI (reference sequence). This CDR3 spans 13 amino acids. V was clipped by 6 bases and J by 3 bases, with 11 bases between them. Written as DNA, the CDR3 is TGTGCCAGCAGGCTCGGGGAAGACTATGGCTACACCTTC. Translation gives CASRLGEDYGYTF.

CDR3 loop: CAISEFGGTNSPLHF. In DNA, the CDR3 is TGTGCCATCAGTGAGTTCGGGGGGACAAATTCACCCCTCCACTTT. The V and J genes are TRBV10-3 and TRBJ1-6, with D tentatively TRBD1 (6 bases). Trimming pared 1 base from V and 7 bases from J, leaving 11 bases between. The CDR3 has 15 amino acids. The germline V gene has CDR1 ENHRY and CDR2 SYGVKD.

This rearrangement joins TRBV12-3 or TRBV12-4 to TRBJ1-3; possible D gene TRBD1, 5 bases. V lost 8 bases, J lost 1 base, and 6 bases lay in between. The CDR3 is 12 amino acids. In DNA form, the CDR3 reads TGTGCCAGCCGGGGGTCTGGAAACACCATATATTTT. Translated: CASRGSGNTIYF.

This chain links TRBV28 with TRBJ1-1; tentative D call: TRBD1 (6 bases). Trimming stripped 8 bases from V and 2 bases from J, with 12 bases between. This CDR3 has 13 residues. The germline gives CDR1 MDHEN, CDR2 SYDVKM. This CDR3 reads CASSDRPNTEAFF. The DNA for the CDR3 is TGTGCCAGCTCGGACAGACCTAACACTGAAGCTTTCTTT. Looking up the rest from reference TRBV28 and TRBJ1-1 gives the full variable domain: DVKVTQSSRYLVKRTGEKVFLECVQDMDHENMFWYRQDPGLGLRLIYFSYDVKMKEKGDIPEGYSVSREKKERFSLILESASTNQTSMYLCASSDRPNTEAFFGQGTRLTVV.

The chain links TRBV9 to TRBJ2-3; TRBD2 aligns across 11 bases. CDR1 is SGDLS, CDR2 YYNGEE, per germline. After removal of 4 bases from V and 3 bases from J, the junction contained 7 bases not matched to a gene. The CDR3 has 16 residues. Here the CDR3 reads CASSYTGTSGTDTQYF. CDR3 nucleotides: TGTGCCAGCAGCTACACCGGGACTAGCGGAACAGATACGCAGTATTTT.

V is TRBV25-1 and J is TRBJ1-4, with a tentative D call TRBD1 (5 bases). CDR3 length: 17 residues. V shed 7 bases and J shed 8 bases, with 26 bases lying between them. Germline CDR1 reads MGHDK; CDR2 reads SYGVNS. In nucleotides, the CDR3 is TGTGCCAGCACCCCTTCGGGTCAGGGATATCGGGGGGAAAAACTGTTTTTT. This codes for CASTPSGQGYRGEKLFF.

The V and J genes are TRBV5-4 and TRBJ1-6; D possibly corresponds to TRBD1 (6 bases). The CDR3 runs 15 residues. Trimming pared 4 bases from V and 7 bases from J, leaving 15 bases between. Looked up from germline, CDR1 is SGHNT and CDR2 is YYREEE (reference sequence). CDR3: CASSLPGQLNSPLHF. CDR3 sequence (DNA): TGTGCCAGCAGCCTTCCCGGACAGCTAAATTCACCCCTCCACTTT. The complete variable domain, with remaining parts taken from reference TRBV5-4 and TRBJ1-6, reads ETGVTQSPTHLIKTRGQQVTLRCSSQSGHNTVSWYQQALGQGPQFIFQYYREEENGRGNFPPRFSGLQFPNYSSELNVNALELDDSALYLCASSLPGQLNSPLHFGNGTRLTVT.

The CDR3 sequence: CASRQQGVNQPQHF. DNA of the CDR3: TGTGCCAGCAGACAACAGGGAGTCAATCAGCCCCAGCATTTT. The V gene is TRBV6-6, the J gene TRBJ1-5, with a possible D match to TRBD1 (6 bases). V dropped 6 bases and J dropped 3 bases, with 12 bases sitting between them. In germline, CDR1 is MNHNY, CDR2 SVGAGI (reference sequence). This CDR3 has 14 residues.

This chain uses TRBV7-8 with TRBJ2-7, with a possible D match to TRBD2 (5 bases). Germline CDR1 reads SGHVS; CDR2 reads FQNEAQ. Trimming left V 4 bases short and J 0 bases short, with 16 bases between. This CDR3 has 16 amino acids. The CDR3 bases are TGTGCCAGCAGCTCGTCACTAGGGCCCGCCTCCTACGAGCAGTACTTC. Translation: CASSSSLGPASYEQYF.

The chain combines TRBV3-1 (or the pseudogene TRBV3-2) with TRBJ1-6; 8 nucleotides match TRBD1. This CDR3 is built from 18 residues. V lost 1 base to trimming and J lost 4 bases; unmatched junction nucleotides: 9. CDR1 LGHDT and CDR2 YNNKEL come from the germline V gene (reference sequence). The CDR3 spells CASSQGPTGEAYNSPLHF. The CDR3 DNA reads TGTGCCAGCAGCCAAGGGCCGACAGGGGAGGCTTATAATTCACCCCTCCACTTT.

Regarding this clone: This same CDR3 is encoded by further DNA sequences in the sample. V gene TRBV5-1 combines with J gene TRBJ2-1; possibly TRBD1 or TRBD2 for D (5 bases each). The germline V gene encodes CDR1 SGHRS and CDR2 YFSETQ. V was trimmed by 0 bases and J by 0 bases, leaving 7 bases between them. The CDR3 contains 15 residues. The CDR3 region has the DNA TGCGCCAGCAGCTTGGAGGGGAGCTCCTACAATGAGCAGTTCTTC. As protein: CASSLEGSSYNEQFF.

The chain couples TRBV5-1 to TRBJ2-3; D remains ambiguous. The CDR3 runs to 15 residues. The ends were cut back, 1 base at V and 4 bases at J, with 13 bases in the middle. The V gene's germline CDR1 is SGHRS and CDR2 YFSETQ. CDR3 DNA: TGCGCCAGCAGCTTGAGTGCCATCCAGGCAGATACGCAGTATTTT. Its translation is CASSLSAIQADTQYF.

The gene calls are TRBV19 and TRBJ1-2, with D possibly being TRBD1 (5 bases). CDR1 and CDR2 from the germline V gene are LNHDA and SQIVND (reference sequence). This CDR3 has 13 amino acids. With 1 base removed from V and 7 bases from J, the gap between germline ends came to 10 bases. The CDR3 bases are TGTGCCAGTAGTATAGGGGCAGGGAGTGGCTACACCTTC. Its protein is CASSIGAGSGYTF. Drawing the rest from reference TRBV19 and TRBJ1-2, the complete variable domain is DGGITQSPKYLFRKEGQNVTLSCEQNLNHDAMYWYRQDPGQGLRLIYYSQIVNDFQKGDIAEGYSVSREKKESFPLTVTSAQKNPTAFYLCASSIGAGSGYTFGSGTRLTVV.

This clone was seen only once. The chain couples TRBV15 to TRBJ1-1; no definite D call. CDR1 and CDR2 (germline): LNHNV, YYDKDF (reference sequence). The CDR3 contains 14 residues. V lost 0 bases, J lost 5 bases, and 10 bases lay in between. CDR3 amino acids: CATSRDIQGTEAFF. Here the CDR3 DNA reads TGTGCCACCAGCAGAGATATTCAAGGGACTGAAGCTTTCTTT.

The rearrangement links TRBV19 to TRBJ1-4; maybe TRBD1 (5 bases). Trimming took off 7 bases at V and 3 bases at J, with 15 bases between the two ends. The CDR3 consists of 15 residues. Germline V gene lookup returns CDR1 LNHDA and CDR2 SQIVND (reference sequence). The CDR3 reads CASKDQGMSNEKLFF. The CDR3 nucleotides are TGTGCCAGTAAGGATCAGGGCATGTCTAATGAAAAACTGTTTTTT.

The J gene is TRBJ1-2, the V gene TRBV2; D is unclear. From germline, CDR1 is SNHLY and CDR2 FYNNEI. The CDR3 length is 14 residues. V was clipped by 8 bases and J by 0 bases, with 13 bases between them. For the CDR3, the DNA is TGTGCCAGCCGTGGAGGTCTTACTAACTATGGCTACACCTTC. Its translation: CASRGGLTNYGYTF.

The chain carries TRBV11-2 and TRBJ1-4, with no clear D. This CDR3 contains 15 residues. The germline V gene encodes CDR1 SGHAT and CDR2 FQNNGV. V gave up 5 bases and J gave up 3 bases, with 13 bases separating them. For the CDR3, the DNA is TGTGCCAGCAGCCGTCGCCGGGGTTCTAATGAAAAACTGTTTTTT. This encodes CASSRRRGSNEKLFF.

The chain combines TRBV19 with TRBJ1-5; 9 nucleotides match TRBD1. The CDR3 has 15 residues. Germline V CDR1 and CDR2: LNHDA, SQIVND (reference sequence). The J segment lost 6 bases and the V segment lost 6 bases, leaving 9 bases of the junction unmatched. The CDR3 loop is CASRDGTGIGQPQHF. The CDR3 DNA sequence: TGTGCCAGTAGGGACGGGACAGGGATTGGTCAGCCCCAGCATTTT.

In DNA form, the CDR3 reads TGTGCCAGCAGTACCCGGACAGGGGGCAGGACTGAAGCTTTCTTT. This translates into CASSTRTGGRTEAFF. The J gene is TRBJ1-1, the V gene TRBV6-2 or TRBV6-3; TRBD1 aligns across 11 bases. The CDR3 consists of 15 residues. CDR1 and CDR2 (germline): MNHEY, SVGEGT. V shed 5 bases and J 5 bases; nucleotides not matched to a gene: 7.

This chain links TRBV7-2 with TRBJ2-2; 9 bases are a match to TRBD2. In germline, CDR1 is SGHTA, CDR2 FQGNSA. After removal of 1 base from V and 5 bases from J, the junction contained 8 bases not matched to a gene. This CDR3 comprises 17 residues. The DNA of the CDR3 is TGTGCCAGCAGCTTAGTTAGCGGGGGAGTAAGGACCGGGGAGCTGTTTTTT. This codes for CASSLVSGGVRTGELFF.